Below, 2 T cell receptor beta chains from the same sample are listed, as sequenced in a study of blood T cell repertoires in COVID-19. The data were produced by immunoSEQ multiplex PCR, yet TCRdb's version contains in-frame clones alone and is incomplete. In the table there are around 110,000 clones, around 75% of which are singletons. Sequenced sample: peripheral blood. These receptors came from a human donor with acute or convalescent COVID-19. The donor label of this sample is uncertain.

This CDR3 reads CSALGPGEQYF. The CDR3 region has the DNA TGCAGTGCTCTTGGACCGGGAGAGCAGTACTTC. This chain connects TRBV20-1 to TRBJ2-7; D might be TRBD2 (5 bases). The length of the CDR3 is 11 residues. Germline-derived CDR1 and CDR2 are DFQATT and SNEGSKA (reference sequence). V gave up 5 bases and J gave up 7 bases, with 12 bases separating them.

J is TRBJ2-4 and V is TRBV2; D unresolved. Germline V lookup: CDR1 SNHLY, CDR2 FYNNEI. CDR3 size: 12 residues. Trimming left V 1 base short and J 14 bases short, with 12 bases between. In nucleotides, the CDR3 is TGTGCCAGCAGTGAAGGGGCAACCACGGAGTACTTC. Translated, it gives CASSEGATTEYF.